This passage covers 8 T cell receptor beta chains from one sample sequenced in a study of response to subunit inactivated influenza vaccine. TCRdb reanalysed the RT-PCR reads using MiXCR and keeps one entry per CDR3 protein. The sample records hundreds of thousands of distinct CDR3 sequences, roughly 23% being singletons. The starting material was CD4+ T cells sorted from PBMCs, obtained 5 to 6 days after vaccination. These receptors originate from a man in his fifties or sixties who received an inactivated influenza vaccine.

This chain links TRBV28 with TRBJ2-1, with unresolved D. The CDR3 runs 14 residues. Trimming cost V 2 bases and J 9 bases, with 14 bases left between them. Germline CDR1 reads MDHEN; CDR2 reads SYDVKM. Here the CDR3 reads CASSLPVLTTEQFF. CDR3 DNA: TGTGCCAGCAGTTTACCCGTCCTTACTACTGAGCAGTTCTTC.

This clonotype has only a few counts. This CDR3 is CSVGSSGWVSTDTQYF. The CDR3 bases are TGCAGCGTTGGGTCATCGGGGTGGGTTAGCACAGATACGCAGTATTTT. The chain has TRBV29-1 and TRBJ2-3, with D maybe TRBD2 (5 bases). This CDR3 has 16 amino acids. Trimming shortened V by 4 bases and J by 0 bases, and 17 bases separated the two germline ends. The V gene's germline CDR1 is SQVTM and CDR2 ANQGSEA.

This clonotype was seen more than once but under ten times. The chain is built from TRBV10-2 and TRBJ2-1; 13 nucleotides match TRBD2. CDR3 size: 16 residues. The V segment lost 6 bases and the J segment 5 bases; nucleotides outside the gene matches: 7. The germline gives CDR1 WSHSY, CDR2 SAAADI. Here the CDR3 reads CASRGLGLAGHNEQFF. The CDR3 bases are TGCGCCAGCAGGGGCCTGGGACTAGCGGGACACAATGAGCAGTTCTTC.

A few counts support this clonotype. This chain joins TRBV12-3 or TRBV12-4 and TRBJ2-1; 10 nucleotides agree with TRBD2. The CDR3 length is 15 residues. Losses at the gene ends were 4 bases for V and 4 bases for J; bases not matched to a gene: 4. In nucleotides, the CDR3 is TGTGCCAGCAGTTACAAACTAGCGGGATACAATGAGCAGTTCTTC. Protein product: CASSYKLAGYNEQFF.

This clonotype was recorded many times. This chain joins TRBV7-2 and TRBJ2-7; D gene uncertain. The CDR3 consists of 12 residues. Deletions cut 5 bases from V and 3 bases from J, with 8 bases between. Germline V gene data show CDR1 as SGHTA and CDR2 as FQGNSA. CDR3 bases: TGTGCCAGCAGCCTAGACCACTACGAGCAGTACTTC. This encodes CASSLDHYEQYF.

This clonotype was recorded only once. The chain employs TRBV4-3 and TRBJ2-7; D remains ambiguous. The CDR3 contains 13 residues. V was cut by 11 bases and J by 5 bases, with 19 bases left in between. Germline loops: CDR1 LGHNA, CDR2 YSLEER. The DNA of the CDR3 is TGCGCCTTTTCCCCTTGTTGGCAGGACGAGCAGTACTTC. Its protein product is CAFSPCWQDEQYF.

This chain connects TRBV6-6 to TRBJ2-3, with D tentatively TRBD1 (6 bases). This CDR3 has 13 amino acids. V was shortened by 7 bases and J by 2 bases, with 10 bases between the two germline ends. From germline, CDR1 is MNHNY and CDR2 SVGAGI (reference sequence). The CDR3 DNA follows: TGTGCCAGCACCGGACAGCTCACAGATACGCAGTATTTT. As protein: CASTGQLTDTQYF.

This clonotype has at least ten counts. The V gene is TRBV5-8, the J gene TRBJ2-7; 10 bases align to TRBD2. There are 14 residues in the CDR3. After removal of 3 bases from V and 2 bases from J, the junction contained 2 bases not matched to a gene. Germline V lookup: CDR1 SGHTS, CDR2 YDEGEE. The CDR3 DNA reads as TGTGCCAGCAGCTCTCTAGCGGGAGCCTACGAGCAGTACTTC. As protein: CASSSLAGAYEQYF.